These T cell receptor beta chains were read from a single sample in a study of cytomegalovirus exposure and HLA in healthy donors. Clones were sequenced by immunoSEQ multiplex PCR, and TCRdb holds only the in-frame ones, with some missing. This table holds approximately 110,000 clones, 70% to 80% found once. The sample taken for sequencing was PBMCs. The origin of the receptors is a woman under 30 in good health and CMV-seropositive. Each CDR3 is given with its conserved first and last residue. A D gene is named only where the DNA matches it firmly. Part of the rows lack a size; the others show once, few, many or a class for expanded clones.

v_call,clone_size,j_call,d_call,cdr3_nt,cdr3_aa
TRBV29-1,-,TRBJ2-5,TRBD1,TGCAGCGTAAAGGGAGACAGGGGCCGGAAAGAGACCCAGTACTTC,CSVKGDRGRKETQYF
TRBV7-9,-,TRBJ2-3,TRBD1,TGTGCCAGCAGCCGTCCGGGACAGGGGGGATCGACAGATACGCAGTATTTT,CASSRPGQGGSTDTQYF
TRBV16,-,TRBJ1-1,TRBD1,TGTGCCAGCAGCCAGTCCGGGACAGACACTGAAGCTTTCTTT,CASSQSGTDTEAFF
TRBV10-3,-,TRBJ1-4,TRBD1,TGTGCCACTCTAGGGACAGGGGATGAAAAACTGTTTTTT,CATLGTGDEKLFF
TRBV5-1,few,TRBJ2-1,TRBD2,TGCGCCAGCAGCCAGGGACTAGCGGGAGGTAAGGGTGAGCAGTTCTTC,CASSQGLAGGKGEQFF
TRBV7-8,-,TRBJ2-5,TRBD1,TGTGCCAGCAGCCCAAACGGACAGGGAGTGACCCAGTACTTC,CASSPNGQGVTQYF
TRBV28,-,TRBJ2-5,-,TGTGCCAGCAGTACAGGAATCCTACAAGAGACCCAGTACTTC,CASSTGILQETQYF
TRBV4-2,-,TRBJ1-4,TRBD1,TGTGCCAGCAGCCAAGGGACAGGGCTGGAAAAACTGTTTTTT,CASSQGTGLEKLFF
TRBV7-9,-,TRBJ2-1,TRBD2,TGTGCCAGCACCCCAACGGGTAGCGGGAGCAATGAGCAGTTCTTC,CASTPTGSGSNEQFF
TRBV19,-,TRBJ1-5,-,TGTGCCAGTAGTATTAACGGGGGGCAGCCCCAGCATTTT,CASSINGGQPQHF
TRBV6-5,-,TRBJ1-2,TRBD1,TGTGCCAGCAGCCTCCGGACAGGGAGGAGCTATGGCTACACCTTC,CASSLRTGRSYGYTF
TRBV4-1,once,TRBJ2-3,TRBD2,TGCGCCAGCAGCCGTGGGGGAGGGGAATTTAGTACGCAGTATTTT,CASSRGGGEFSTQYF
TRBV7-7,-,TRBJ2-5,TRBD2,TGTGCTAGCAGCTCGACTAGCGGGAACGGAGAGACCCAGTACTTC,CASSSTSGNGETQYF
TRBV19,-,TRBJ2-1,TRBD1,TGTGCCACCAACAAGTTTTTTGGGACAGGGGGATACAATGAGCAGTTCTTC,CATNKFFGTGGYNEQFF
TRBV5-1,-,TRBJ2-1,TRBD2,TGCGCCAGCAGCTTGAGGGCTAGCGGAGATAATGAGCAGTTCTTC,CASSLRASGDNEQFF
TRBV11-3,-,TRBJ2-7,TRBD1,TGTGCCAGCAGCTTTGGGCCCGGGACAGGATCCTACGAGCAGTACTTC,CASSFGPGTGSYEQYF
TRBV5-6,-,TRBJ2-7,-,TGTGCCAGCAGCTTGGCCCGTTACGAGCAGTACTTC,CASSLARYEQYF
TRBV5-1,once,TRBJ1-5,-,TGCGCCAGCAGCTCTGGGGAGGTTGATAATCAGCCCCAGCATTTT,CASSSGEVDNQPQHF
TRBV5-4,-,TRBJ1-2,TRBD1,TGTGCCAGCAGCTCGCTCCCGGGACAGGGTATGGTTGGCTACACCTTC,CASSSLPGQGMVGYTF
TRBV12-5,-,TRBJ2-7,-,TGTGCTAGTGCCATCCTTTCAGGGCAGTACTTC,CASAILSGQYF
TRBV7-8,once,TRBJ2-3,-,TGTGCCAGCAGCTTGTTGCGGGGAGATACGCAGTATTTT,CASSLLRGDTQYF
TRBV7-9,-,TRBJ2-7,TRBD1,TGTGCCAGCAGCGCCGGGACAGTAACCTACGAGCAGTACTTC,CASSAGTVTYEQYF
TRBV6-1,-,TRBJ1-3,TRBD1,TGTGCCAGCAGTGAAGTGTTCCAGGGGGGAGCTGGAAACACCATATATTTT,CASSEVFQGGAGNTIYF
TRBV5-1,-,TRBJ2-3,-,TGCGCCAGCAGCTTGGAGGAGTACACAGATACGCAGTATTTT,CASSLEEYTDTQYF
TRBV9,-,TRBJ1-2,TRBD1,TGTGCCAGCAGCGTAGCCGGGACAGACAACTATGGCTACACCTTC,CASSVAGTDNYGYTF
TRBV9,-,TRBJ2-7,TRBD1,TGTGCCAGCAGCGTAGGCGGACAGGGGATCGACGAGCAGTACTTC,CASSVGGQGIDEQYF
TRBV14,-,TRBJ1-1,-,TGTGCCAGCATCCCCGGGTCCGGGGGCACTGAAGCTTTCTTT,CASIPGSGGTEAFF
TRBV5-4,-,TRBJ2-1,-,TGTGCCAGCAGCCCTTCGGCCCCCAGAGCTACGGAGGGCAATGAGCAGTTCTTC,CASSPSAPRATEGNEQFF
TRBV25-1,-,TRBJ2-1,-,TGTGCCAGCAGTGAAGCGGGGACGGGGTCCAATGAGCAGTTCTTC,CASSEAGTGSNEQFF
TRBV4-1,-,TRBJ1-5,-,TGCGCCAGCAGCCAAGAAGGGGGATTGGGCAATCAGCCCCAGCATTTT,CASSQEGGLGNQPQHF
TRBV7-9,-,TRBJ1-3,-,TGTGCCAGCAGCTTAGTTCAGGGCTCTGGAAACACCATATATTTT,CASSLVQGSGNTIYF
TRBV7-3,-,TRBJ2-1,-,TGTGCCAGCAGATTAACTGGGCCAGGAAATGAGCAGTTCTTC,CASRLTGPGNEQFF